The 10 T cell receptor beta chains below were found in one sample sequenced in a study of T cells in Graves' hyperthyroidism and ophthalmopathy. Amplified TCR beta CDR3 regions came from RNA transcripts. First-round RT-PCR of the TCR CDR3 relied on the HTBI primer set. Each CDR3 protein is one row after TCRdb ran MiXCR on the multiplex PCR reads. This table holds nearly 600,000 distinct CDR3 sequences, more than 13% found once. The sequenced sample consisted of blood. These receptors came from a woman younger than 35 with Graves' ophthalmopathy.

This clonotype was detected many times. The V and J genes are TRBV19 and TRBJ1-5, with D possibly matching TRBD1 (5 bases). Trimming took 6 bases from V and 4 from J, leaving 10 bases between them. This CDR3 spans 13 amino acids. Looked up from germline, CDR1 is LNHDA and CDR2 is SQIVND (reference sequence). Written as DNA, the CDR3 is TGTGCCAGTAGAGATAACAGGAATCAGCCCCAGCATTTT. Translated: CASRDNRNQPQHF. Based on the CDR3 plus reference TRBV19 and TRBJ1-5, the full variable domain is DGGITQSPKYLFRKEGQNVTLSCEQNLNHDAMYWYRQDPGQGLRLIYYSQIVNDFQKGDIAEGYSVSREKKESFPLTVTSAQKNPTAFYLCASRDNRNQPQHFGDGTRLSIL.

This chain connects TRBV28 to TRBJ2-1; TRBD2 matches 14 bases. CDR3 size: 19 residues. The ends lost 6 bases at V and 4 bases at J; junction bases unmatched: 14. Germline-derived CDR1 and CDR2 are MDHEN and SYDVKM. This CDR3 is CASRPLGGTSGSRYNEQFF. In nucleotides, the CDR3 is TGTGCCAGCAGACCTTTGGGGGGGACTAGCGGGAGTAGGTACAATGAGCAGTTCTTC.

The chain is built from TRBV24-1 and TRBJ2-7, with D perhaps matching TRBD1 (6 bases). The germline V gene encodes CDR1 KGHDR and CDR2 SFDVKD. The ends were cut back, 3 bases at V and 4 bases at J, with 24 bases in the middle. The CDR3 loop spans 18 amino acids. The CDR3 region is CATSDPKSSGEGEYEQYF. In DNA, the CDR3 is TGTGCCACCAGTGATCCCAAATCCTCAGGGGAAGGGGAATACGAGCAGTACTTC.

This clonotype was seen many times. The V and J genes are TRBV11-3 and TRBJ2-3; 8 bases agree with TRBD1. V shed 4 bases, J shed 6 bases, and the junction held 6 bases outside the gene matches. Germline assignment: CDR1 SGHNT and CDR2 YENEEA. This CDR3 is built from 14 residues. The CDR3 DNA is TGTGCCAGCAGCTCCCCGGACAGGGTCGATACGCAGTATTTT. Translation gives CASSSPDRVDTQYF.

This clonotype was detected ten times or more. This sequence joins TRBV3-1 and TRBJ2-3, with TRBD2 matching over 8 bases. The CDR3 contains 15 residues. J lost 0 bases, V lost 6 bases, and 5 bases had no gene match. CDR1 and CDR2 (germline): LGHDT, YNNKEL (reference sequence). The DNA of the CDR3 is TGTGCCAGCAGGGCAACTAGCGGAAGCACAGATACGCAGTATTTT. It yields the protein CASRATSGSTDTQYF.

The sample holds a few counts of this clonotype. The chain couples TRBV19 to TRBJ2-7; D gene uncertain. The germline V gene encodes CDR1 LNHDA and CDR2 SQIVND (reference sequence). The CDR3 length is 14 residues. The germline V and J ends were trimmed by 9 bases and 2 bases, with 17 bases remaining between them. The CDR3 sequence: CASQRPTYPYEQYF. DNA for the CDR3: TGTGCCAGCCAACGGCCCACTTACCCCTACGAGCAGTACTTC.

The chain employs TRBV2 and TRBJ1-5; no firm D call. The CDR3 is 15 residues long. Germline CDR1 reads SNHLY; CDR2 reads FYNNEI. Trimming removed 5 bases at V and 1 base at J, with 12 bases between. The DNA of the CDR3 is TGTGCCAGCAGTCGGGCAGCCCCCAGCAATCAGCCCCAGCATTTT. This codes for CASSRAAPSNQPQHF.

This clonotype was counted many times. In DNA form, the CDR3 reads TGTGCCAGCAGGGCTATGGCGGGAGAATTCTACGAGCAGTACTTC. Encoded protein: CASRAMAGEFYEQYF. V is TRBV27 and J is TRBJ2-7, with TRBD2 matching 7 bases. J lost 3 bases, V lost 6 bases, and 11 bases had no gene match. CDR1 is MNHEY and CDR2 is SMNVEV in the germline V gene (reference sequence). The CDR3 sequence is 15 residues long.

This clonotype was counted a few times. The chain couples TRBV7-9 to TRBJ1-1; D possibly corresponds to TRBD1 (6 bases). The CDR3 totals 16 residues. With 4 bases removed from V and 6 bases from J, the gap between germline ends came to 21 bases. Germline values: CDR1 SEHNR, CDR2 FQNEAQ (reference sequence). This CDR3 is CASSSHILNRVPEAFF. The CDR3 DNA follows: TGTGCCAGCAGCTCCCACATCCTCAACAGGGTGCCTGAAGCTTTCTTT. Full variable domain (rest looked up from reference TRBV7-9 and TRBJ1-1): DTGVSQNPRHKITKRGQNVTFRCDPISEHNRLYWYRQTLGQGPEFLTYFQNEAQLEKSRLLSDRFSAERPKGSFSTLEIQRTEQGDSAMYLCASSSHILNRVPEAFFGQGTRLTVV.

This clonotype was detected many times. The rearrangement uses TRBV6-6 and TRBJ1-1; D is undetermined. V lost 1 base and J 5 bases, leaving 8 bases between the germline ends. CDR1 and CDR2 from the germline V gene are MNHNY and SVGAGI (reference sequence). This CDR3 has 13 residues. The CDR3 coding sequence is TGTGCCAGCAGTTACTTCGCGCGGACTGAAGCTTTCTTT. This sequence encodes CASSYFARTEAFF.